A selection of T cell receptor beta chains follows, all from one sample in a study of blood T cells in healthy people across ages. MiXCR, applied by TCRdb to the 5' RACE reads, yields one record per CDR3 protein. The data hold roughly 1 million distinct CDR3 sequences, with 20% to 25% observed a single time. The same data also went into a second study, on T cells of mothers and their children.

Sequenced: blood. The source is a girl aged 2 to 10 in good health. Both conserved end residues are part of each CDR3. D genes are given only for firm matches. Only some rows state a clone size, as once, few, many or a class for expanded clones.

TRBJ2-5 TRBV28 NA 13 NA CASRVQGGETQYF TGTGCCAGCAGGGTACAGGGCGGAGAGACCCAGTACTTC
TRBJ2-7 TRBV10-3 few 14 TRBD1 CAISGQGDSYEQYF TGTGCCATCAGTGGACAGGGTGACTCCTACGAGCAGTACTTC
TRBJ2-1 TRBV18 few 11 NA CASSPFDEQFF TGTGCCAGCTCACCATTCGATGAGCAGTTCTTC
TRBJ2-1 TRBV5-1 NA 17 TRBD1 CASSPLGTGGYNNEQFF TGCGCCAGCAGCCCCCTCGGGACAGGGGGCTACAACAATGAGCAGTTCTTC
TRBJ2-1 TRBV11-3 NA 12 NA CASSLYRDEQFF TGTGCCAGCAGCTTATATAGGGATGAGCAGTTCTTC
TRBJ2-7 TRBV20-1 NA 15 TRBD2 CSAPQIAGGLYEQYF TGCAGTGCCCCTCAAATAGCGGGAGGGCTCTACGAGCAGTACTTC
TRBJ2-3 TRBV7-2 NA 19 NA CASSLVRGVEEARTDTQYF TGTGCCAGCAGCTTAGTACGCGGGGTAGAGGAGGCACGCACAGATACGCAGTATTTT
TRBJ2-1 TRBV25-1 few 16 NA CASSEVAGGAFNEQFF TGTGCCAGCAGTGAGGTTGCAGGGGGGGCTTTCAATGAGCAGTTCTTC
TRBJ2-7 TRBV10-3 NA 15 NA CAISESAGPRYEQYF TGTGCCATCAGTGAGTCGGCGGGACCGCGCTACGAGCAGTACTTC
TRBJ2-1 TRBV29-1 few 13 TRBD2 CSGLAGVDNEQFF TGCAGCGGGTTAGCGGGAGTTGACAATGAGCAGTTCTTC
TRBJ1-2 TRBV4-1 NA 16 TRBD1 CASSQETGTGNYGYTF TGCGCCAGCAGCCAAGAAACCGGGACAGGGAACTATGGCTACACCTTC
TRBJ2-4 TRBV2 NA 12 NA CASSEESTDRDF TGTGCCAGCAGTGAAGAGAGCACCGACCGGGACTTC
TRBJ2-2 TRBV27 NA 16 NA CASSSWGQLGTGELFF TGTGCCAGCAGTTCGTGGGGTCAGCTGGGCACCGGGGAGCTGTTTTTT
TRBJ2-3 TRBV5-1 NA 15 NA CASSRRTPSTDTQYF TGCGCCAGCAGCCGGCGGACACCTAGCACAGATACGCAGTATTTT
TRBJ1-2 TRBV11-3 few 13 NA CASSPLGAGGYTF TGTGCCAGCAGCCCCCTTGGAGCAGGGGGCTACACCTTC
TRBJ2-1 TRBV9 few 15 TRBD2 CASSVEGLAGEEQFF TGTGCCAGCAGCGTAGAAGGACTAGCGGGAGAGGAGCAGTTCTTC
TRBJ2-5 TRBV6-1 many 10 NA CASREETQYF TGTGCCAGCAGGGAAGAGACCCAGTACTTC
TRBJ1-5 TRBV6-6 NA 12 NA CASNLGGQPQHF TGTGCCAGCAACTTAGGGGGGCAGCCCCAGCATTTT
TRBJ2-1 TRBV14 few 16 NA CASSQETPVNYNEQFF TGTGCCAGCAGCCAAGAAACCCCGGTAAACTACAATGAGCAGTTCTTC
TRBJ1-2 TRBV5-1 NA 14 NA CASSATRDRYGYTF TGCGCCAGCAGCGCGACCCGGGATCGCTATGGCTACACCTTC
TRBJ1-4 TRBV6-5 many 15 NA CASSYSSATNEKLFF TGTGCCAGCAGTTATTCGAGTGCAACTAATGAAAAACTGTTTTTT